The 32 T cell receptor beta chains presented below share a single source sample, sequenced in a study of OX40 agonist ivuxolimab in advanced cancers. The table came from immunoSEQ multiplex PCR; TCRdb's copy has only in-frame clones and leaves some out. Here the sample spans about 48,000 clones, about 88% being singletons. The material was CD4+ or CD8+ T cells sorted from blood, obtained in a trial of the OX40 agonist ivuxolimab. All receptors derive from an adult with an advanced solid tumor such as melanoma, head and neck, liver or kidney cancer.

The rearrangement uses TRBV6-5 and TRBJ2-5; TRBD1 aligns across 11 bases. The CDR3 length is 14 residues. Germline loops: CDR1 MNHEY, CDR2 SVGAGI. The trim removed 6 bases at V and 5 bases at J, leaving 5 bases unmatched. The CDR3 protein is CASRRTGGLETQYF. Written as DNA, the CDR3 is TGTGCCAGCAGGCGGACAGGGGGCTTGGAGACCCAGTACTTC.

This clone was seen a handful of times. The chain links TRBV30 to TRBJ2-3; D possibly corresponds to TRBD2 (6 bases). Germline CDR1 and CDR2: GTSNPN and SVGIG (reference sequence). V was trimmed by 2 bases and J by 1 base, leaving 10 bases between them. The CDR3 runs to 14 residues. The CDR3 here is CAWSRLERTDTQYF. The CDR3 coding sequence is TGTGCCTGGAGTCGACTAGAGCGCACAGATACGCAGTATTTT.

The chain couples TRBV7-2 to TRBJ2-5; D uncertain. V was clipped by 4 bases and J by 2 bases, with 2 bases between them. Germline V gene data show CDR1 as SGHTA and CDR2 as FQGNSA. The CDR3 is 11 amino acids. The CDR3 nucleotides read TGTGCCAGCAGCTATCAAGAGACCCAGTACTTC. Protein: CASSYQETQYF.

The chain links TRBV7-9 to TRBJ2-3; D possibly uses TRBD1 or TRBD2 (6 bases each). Trimming stripped 5 bases from V and 0 bases from J, with 15 bases between. The CDR3 length is 16 residues. Germline V lookup: CDR1 SEHNR, CDR2 FQNEAQ (reference sequence). The CDR3 loop is CASSRGRTESTDTQYF. The CDR3 coding sequence is TGTGCCAGCAGCCGGGGGAGGACAGAAAGCACAGATACGCAGTATTTT.

This chain uses TRBV5-1 with TRBJ2-3; the D gene could be TRBD1 or TRBD2 (7 bases each). The V gene lost 0 bases and the J gene lost 1 base, with 12 bases spanning the gap. The V gene's germline CDR1 is SGHRS and CDR2 YFSETQ. The CDR3 is 16 residues long. CDR3 in DNA: TGCGCCAGCAGCTTGGGACAGGGAGGGGGCACAGATACGCAGTATTTT. Residues: CASSLGQGGGTDTQYF.

V usage is TRBV4-3 and J usage is TRBJ1-1; the D is unclear. The CDR3 covers 14 residues. Trimming removed 0 bases at V and 10 bases at J, with 15 bases between. Germline assignment: CDR1 LGHNA and CDR2 YSLEER. For the CDR3, the DNA is TGCGCCAGCAGCCAAGATCCAACACGGACGCGAGCTTTCTTT. It specifies CASSQDPTRTRAFF.

V usage is TRBV4-3 and J usage is TRBJ1-1, with D possibly matching TRBD1 (6 bases). V lost 4 bases to trimming and J lost 4 bases, with 16 bases between them. This CDR3 has 15 amino acids. CDR1 LGHNA and CDR2 YSLEER come from the germline V gene. The CDR3: CASSLVLGGVTEAFF. The CDR3 nucleotides are TGCGCCAGCAGCCTCGTTCTCGGGGGCGTCACTGAAGCTTTCTTT.

This clone turned up a few times. The chain links TRBV13 to TRBJ2-2; D possibly corresponds to TRBD2 (5 bases). V dropped 4 bases and J dropped 2 bases, with 23 bases sitting between them. The CDR3 has 19 amino acids. Germline CDR1 reads PRHDT; CDR2 reads FYEKMQ (reference sequence). CDR3 region: CASSSETLGGRSNTGELFF. In DNA, the CDR3 is TGTGCCAGCAGCTCTGAGACCCTAGGAGGACGTTCTAACACCGGGGAGCTGTTTTTT.

The chain joins TRBV7-2 to TRBJ2-7; possible D gene TRBD2, 6 bases. V lost 1 base, J lost 3 bases, and 10 bases lay in between. The CDR3 has 14 residues. Looked up from germline, CDR1 is SGHTA and CDR2 is FQGNSA. The CDR3 loop reads CASSLDAGLYEQYF. In DNA, the CDR3 is TGTGCCAGCAGCTTAGATGCGGGGCTCTACGAGCAGTACTTC.

This chain uses TRBV7-2 with TRBJ1-6, with D possibly matching TRBD1 (5 bases). This CDR3 is built from 15 residues. Germline V gene sequence: CDR1 SGHTA, CDR2 FQGNSA. Trimming shortened V by 5 bases and J by 8 bases, and 16 bases separated the two germline ends. As DNA, the CDR3 is TGTGCCAGCAGCCCTCAGGGTTGGGGGGATTCACCCCTCCACTTT. Protein: CASSPQGWGDSPLHF. The whole variable domain, remainder taken from reference TRBV7-2 and TRBJ1-6, is GAGVSQSPSNKVTEKGKDVELRCDPISGHTALYWYRQSLGQGLEFLIYFQGNSAPDKSGLPSDRFSAERTGGSVSTLTIQRTQQEDSAVYLCASSPQGWGDSPLHFGNGTRLTVT.

The genes are TRBV9 and TRBJ2-5; 12 nucleotides match TRBD2. The CDR3 is made up of 18 amino acids. Trimming removed 0 bases from V and 2 bases from J; junction bases left unmatched: 8. CDR1 is SGDLS and CDR2 is YYNGEE in the germline V gene. CDR3 region: CASSVGLAGVVGQETQYF. CDR3 DNA sequence: TGTGCCAGCAGCGTAGGACTAGCGGGAGTTGTAGGGCAAGAGACCCAGTACTTC.

The rearrangement links TRBV7-8 to TRBJ2-2; TRBD2 agrees at 8 bases. CDR3 length: 16 residues. The V segment lost 1 base and the J segment 1 base; nucleotides outside the gene matches: 2. Germline assignment: CDR1 SGHVS and CDR2 FQNEAQ. CDR3 sequence reads: CASSLVTSGNTGELFF. CDR3 DNA: TGTGCCAGCAGCTTAGTTACTAGCGGGAACACCGGGGAGCTGTTTTTT.

This clone was seen once. The chain recombines TRBV9 with TRBJ2-3; D may be TRBD2 (6 bases). Germline CDR1 SGDLS, CDR2 YYNGEE. CDR3 size: 19 residues. V dropped 0 bases and J dropped 3 bases, with 23 bases sitting between them. The CDR3 protein is CASSVGATIGAEGTDTQYF. The DNA for the CDR3 is TGTGCCAGCAGCGTAGGAGCAACCATCGGCGCGGAGGGAACAGATACGCAGTATTTT.

The chain carries TRBV2 and TRBJ1-2; possible D gene TRBD1, 6 bases. The CDR3 is 15 amino acids. CDR1 and CDR2 (germline): SNHLY, FYNNEI. V lost 4 bases and J lost 7, with 19 bases in between. CDR3 sequence (DNA): TGTGCCAGCAGTGTTCGACGGGGGGCCGACGGTGGCTACACCTTC. Residues: CASSVRRGADGGYTF.

This chain joins TRBV7-9 and TRBJ1-2; 8 bases align to TRBD1. The V and J ends lost 5 bases and 5 bases, in that order; junction bases with no gene match: 7. Germline values: CDR1 SEHNR, CDR2 FQNEAQ (reference sequence). The CDR3 runs to 14 residues. Here the CDR3 reads CASSHRQGLYGYTF. The CDR3 DNA is TGTGCCAGCAGCCACCGACAGGGGCTTTATGGCTACACCTTC. Drawing the rest from reference TRBV7-9 and TRBJ1-2, the complete variable domain is DTGVSQNPRHKITKRGQNVTFRCDPISEHNRLYWYRQTLGQGPEFLTYFQNEAQLEKSRLLSDRFSAERPKGSFSTLEIQRTEQGDSAMYLCASSHRQGLYGYTFGSGTRLTVV.

The sample holds one count of this clone. The V and J genes are TRBV2 and TRBJ2-2, with 8 bases identical to TRBD2. Germline loops: CDR1 SNHLY, CDR2 FYNNEI. This CDR3 region has 15 residues. V trimming: 4 bases; J trimming: 1 base; junction bases outside the gene matches: 2. In nucleotides, the CDR3 is TGTGCCAGCAGTGGCCTAGCGGGGAACACCGGGGAGCTGTTTTTT. As protein: CASSGLAGNTGELFF.

The chain has TRBV5-1 and TRBJ2-5; TRBD1 matches at 7 bases. This CDR3 has 14 residues. In germline, CDR1 is SGHRS, CDR2 YFSETQ. J was trimmed by 7 bases and V by 0 bases; bases with no gene match: 6. CDR3 protein: CASSLGQGFGTQYF. For the CDR3, the DNA is TGCGCCAGCAGCTTGGGACAGGGATTTGGGACCCAGTACTTC.

The V and J genes are TRBV7-2 and TRBJ2-3, with 8 bases that match TRBD2. The CDR3 has 16 amino acids. V dropped 4 bases and J dropped 5; count of bases not matched to a gene: 11. Per the germline V gene, CDR1 is SGHTA and CDR2 is FQGNSA. The CDR3 protein is CASSSGVAGRVDTQYF. The CDR3 nucleotides are TGTGCCAGCAGCTCCGGGGTAGCGGGACGAGTAGATACGCAGTATTTT. The whole variable domain, remainder taken from reference TRBV7-2 and TRBJ2-3, is GAGVSQSPSNKVTEKGKDVELRCDPISGHTALYWYRQSLGQGLEFLIYFQGNSAPDKSGLPSDRFSAERTGGSVSTLTIQRTQQEDSAVYLCASSSGVAGRVDTQYFGPGTRLTVL.

This chain connects TRBV7-2 to TRBJ2-2; D gene uncertain. CDR3 length equals 13 residues. The V gene's germline CDR1 is SGHTA and CDR2 FQGNSA. V was pared by 7 bases and J by 8 bases, with 14 bases between. CDR3 sequence: CASKPSVVGELFF. CDR3 DNA sequence: TGTGCCAGCAAGCCGTCGGTGGTTGGGGAGCTGTTTTTT.

This clone has just a few counts. Other DNA sequences from this sample encode an identical CDR3 as well. The genes are TRBV18 and TRBJ1-5; D gene unclear. The germline CDR1 and CDR2 sequences are KGHSH and LQKENI. Trimming stripped 6 bases from V and 2 bases from J, with 8 bases between. The CDR3 spans 13 residues. The CDR3, as DNA: TGTGCCAGCTCGCCCGGGGGCAATCAGCCCCAGCATTTT. It translates to CASSPGGNQPQHF.

This chain joins TRBV4-3 and TRBJ2-7, with 7 positions matching TRBD2. The ends lost 2 bases at V and 5 bases at J; junction bases unmatched: 15. Per the germline V gene, CDR1 is LGHNA and CDR2 is YSLEER. The CDR3 sequence is 17 residues long. This CDR3 reads CASSQRATSPYGNEQYF. The CDR3 region has the DNA TGCGCCAGCAGCCAAAGGGCGACTAGCCCGTATGGCAACGAGCAGTACTTC.

This clone was detected once. The chain employs TRBV6-6 and TRBJ2-7; D is unclear. Germline-derived CDR1 and CDR2 are MNHNY and SVGAGI (reference sequence). This CDR3 comprises 11 residues. V was trimmed by 8 bases and J by 6 bases, leaving 11 bases between them. The CDR3 sequence is CASAQKSEQYF. CDR3 DNA: TGTGCCAGCGCCCAAAAGAGCGAGCAGTACTTC.

This clone was recorded a few times. The rearrangement links TRBV4-1 to TRBJ2-1; possibly TRBD2 for D (6 bases). V was cut by 0 bases and J by 4 bases, with 13 bases left in between. Germline assignment: CDR1 MGHRA and CDR2 YSYEKL. The CDR3 covers 16 residues. CDR3 region: CASSQDLRGGYNEQFF. CDR3 in DNA: TGCGCCAGCAGCCAAGATTTGCGGGGAGGATACAATGAGCAGTTCTTC.

CDR3 residues: CASSSPQDGGDTQYF. DNA for the CDR3: TGTGCCAGCAGCTCACCGCAAGACGGGGGAGATACGCAGTATTTT. The chain carries TRBV5-4 and TRBJ2-3; D possibly corresponds to TRBD2 (6 bases). The CDR3 runs to 15 residues. Per germline, CDR1 SGHNT and CDR2 YYREEE (reference sequence). Between the trimmed V and J ends, which lost 3 bases and 5 bases, there was a span of 16 bases.

The V call is TRBV7-2, the J call TRBJ1-3; 7 nucleotides match TRBD1. Looked up from germline, CDR1 is SGHTA and CDR2 is FQGNSA. The CDR3 length is 15 residues. V lost 1 base to trimming and J lost 4 bases; unmatched junction nucleotides: 4. The CDR3 DNA reads TGTGCCAGCAGCTTAGGACAGGGTGGCGGAAACACCATATATTTT. It is translated as CASSLGQGGGNTIYF. Filled out from reference TRBV7-2 and TRBJ1-3, the complete variable domain reads GAGVSQSPSNKVTEKGKDVELRCDPISGHTALYWYRQSLGQGLEFLIYFQGNSAPDKSGLPSDRFSAERTGGSVSTLTIQRTQQEDSAVYLCASSLGQGGGNTIYFGEGSWLTVV.

The chain recombines TRBV25-1 with TRBJ2-2; D gene unclear. The CDR3 extends over 14 amino acids. The V end lost 2 bases, the J end lost 4 bases, and 8 bases lay between the germline ends. Per germline, CDR1 MGHDK and CDR2 SYGVNS. This CDR3 reads CASSERPSTGELFF. The CDR3 region has the DNA TGTGCCAGCAGTGAACGACCGAGCACCGGGGAGCTGTTTTTT. The variable domain in full, completed from reference TRBV25-1 and TRBJ2-2, reads EADIYQTPRYLVIGTGKKITLECSQTMGHDKMYWYQQDPGMELHLIHYSYGVNSTEKGDLSSESTVSRIRTEHFPLTLESARPSHTSQYLCASSERPSTGELFFGEGSRLTVL.

This sequence joins TRBV19 and TRBJ1-3, with a possible D match to TRBD1 (5 bases). Germline CDR1 LNHDA, CDR2 SQIVND (reference sequence). V dropped 5 bases and J dropped 4 bases, with 9 bases sitting between them. There are 13 residues in the CDR3. The DNA of the CDR3 is TGTGCCAGTAGTCCCACAGGCGGAAACACCATATATTTT. Translated, it gives CASSPTGGNTIYF.

This clone was seen just once. This rearrangement joins TRBV4-1 to TRBJ2-5, with D possibly being TRBD2 (6 bases). Deletions cut 4 bases from V and 5 bases from J, with 14 bases between. The CDR3 runs to 14 residues. Germline CDR1 is MGHRA and CDR2 is YSYEKL. In DNA form, the CDR3 reads TGCGCCAGCAGCCGCCCCGGACGGGGGGAGACCCAGTACTTC. This translates into CASSRPGRGETQYF.

V gene TRBV5-6 combines with J gene TRBJ2-5; 10 nucleotides agree with TRBD1. V was clipped by 1 base and J by 2 bases; unmatched bases: 5. The CDR3 has 16 residues. The V gene's germline CDR1 is SGHDT and CDR2 YYEEEE. In DNA form, the CDR3 reads TGTGCCAGCAGCTTGTTGGGACAGGGGCGGCAAGAGACCCAGTACTTC. It encodes CASSLLGQGRQETQYF.

This sequence joins TRBV7-9 and TRBJ2-3; maybe TRBD2 (7 bases). Germline CDR1 and CDR2: SEHNR and FQNEAQ (reference sequence). V lost 2 bases, J lost 4 bases, and 13 bases lay in between. CDR3 length: 15 amino acids. CDR3 in amino acids: CASSLMRGGADTQYF. As DNA, the CDR3 is TGTGCCAGCAGCTTAATGAGGGGGGGTGCAGATACGCAGTATTTT.

The chain joins TRBV25-1 to TRBJ2-1; no reliable D call. Between the trimmed V and J ends, which lost 3 bases and 0 bases, there was a span of 15 bases. From germline, CDR1 is MGHDK and CDR2 SYGVNS. The CDR3 spans 17 residues. The CDR3 DNA follows: TGTGCCAGCAGTGATGGGGTCAGGCTCAGCTCCTACAATGAGCAGTTCTTC. This translates into CASSDGVRLSSYNEQFF.

This chain connects TRBV7-6 to TRBJ1-5; no definite D call. Germline loops: CDR1 SGHVS, CDR2 FNYEAQ. Trimming cost V 1 base and J 7 bases, with 11 bases left between them. The CDR3 consists of 14 residues. In DNA, the CDR3 is TGTGCCAGCAGCTTAGATTACGGCTTACAGCCCCAGCATTTT. Translated, it gives CASSLDYGLQPQHF.